A selection of T cell receptor beta chains follows, all from one sample in a study of T-cell reconstitution after alpha-beta-depleted transplantation in children. TCRdb reprocessed the PCR reads via MiXCR and lists one record per CDR3 protein. The data hold about 190,000 distinct CDR3 sequences, with 6.5% to 7.5% observed a single time. The sample consisted of PBMCs from the stem cell graft donor, taken from the stem cell graft. The receptor set was obtained from a human donor who donated a stem cell graft to a child with Wiskott-Aldrich syndrome. The CDR3 runs from the conserved cysteine through the conserved F or W. Each record gives: clone size, V gene, J gene, D gene, CDR3 DNA, CDR3 protein. D genes are given only for firm matches. Expanded clones get a size class; other rows say once, few or many, or leave the size out.

NA,TRBV6-2/TRBV6-3,TRBJ2-2,TRBD1,TGTGCCAGCAGATTCCGGGACAGGGGAACCGGGGAGCTGTTTTTT,CASRFRDRGTGELFF
few,TRBV2,TRBJ1-5,TRBD1,TGTGCCACGGCGACAGGGGAGGACCAGCCCCAGCATTTT,CATATGEDQPQHF
many,TRBV7-9,TRBJ2-3,NA,TGTGCCAGCAGCCCGAGAGGCAGTAACACAGATACGCAGTATTTT,CASSPRGSNTDTQYF
few,TRBV30,TRBJ1-5,NA,TGTGCCTGGAGTCTCATAGAGGATCAGCCCCAGCATTTT,CAWSLIEDQPQHF
NA,TRBV11-2,TRBJ2-3,NA,TGTGCCAGCAGCTCGGGACGCCCCGCAAGCGCAGATACGCAGTATTTT,CASSSGRPASADTQYF
many,TRBV20-1,TRBJ1-6,NA,TGCAGTTCCGGGACGGGGCTATCTTCACCCCTCCACTTT,CSSGTGLSSPLHF
many,TRBV12-3/TRBV12-4,TRBJ2-7,NA,TGTGCCAGCACCCCCTCCTGGGTCGGAAATTCCTACGAGCAGTACTTC,CASTPSWVGNSYEQYF
NA,TRBV29-1,TRBJ1-2,NA,TGCAGCGTTAGACTTCGGAACAGGGATAACTATGGCTACACCTTC,CSVRLRNRDNYGYTF
many,TRBV5-1,TRBJ2-7,NA,TGCGCCAGCAGCTTGGAAATGGGTACCTACGAGCAGTACTTC,CASSLEMGTYEQYF
many,TRBV12-3/TRBV12-4,TRBJ2-7,TRBD2,TGTGCCAGCAGAGCGACTAGCGGATCCTACGAGCAGTACTTC,CASRATSGSYEQYF
NA,TRBV5-1,TRBJ1-5,NA,TGCGCCAGCAGCAAGGACGGAGGAAATCAGCCCCAGCATTTT,CASSKDGGNQPQHF
many,TRBV7-2,TRBJ2-1,TRBD2,TGTGCCAGCAGCCGAGGACCGTCGGCTAGCGGTAACTATGAGCAGTTCTTC,CASSRGPSASGNYEQFF
few,TRBV4-3,TRBJ1-2,NA,TGCGCCAGCAGCCAACTAACGACAGGACGCGGCTACACCTTC,CASSQLTTGRGYTF
many,TRBV6-1,TRBJ1-5,TRBD1,TGTGCCAGCAGCCGACAGGGCACGGGGAGACAGCCCCAGCATTTT,CASSRQGTGRQPQHF
many,TRBV28,TRBJ2-7,NA,TGTGCCAGCAACCCAACCCGGGGTAAGCCCTACGAGCAGTACTTC,CASNPTRGKPYEQYF
many,TRBV29-1,TRBJ1-2,NA,TGCAGCGTTCAAGTACAGGGAGGAGGCTACACCTTC,CSVQVQGGGYTF
NA,TRBV5-1,TRBJ1-1,NA,TGCGCCAGCAGCTTGGTAAGCTTGGACACTGAAGCTTTCTTT,CASSLVSLDTEAFF
NA,TRBV7-2,TRBJ1-1,TRBD1,TGTGCCAGCAGCTTAATACTGACAGGGTTTGGGGACACTGAAGCTTTCTTT,CASSLILTGFGDTEAFF
many,TRBV29-1,TRBJ2-7,NA,TGCAGCGTGAAGGGGGGATTCTACGAGCAGTACTTC,CSVKGGFYEQYF
many,TRBV4-3,TRBJ2-2,TRBD2,TGCGCCAGCAGCCATGGGACTAGCGAGACCGGGGAGCTGTTTTTT,CASSHGTSETGELFF
NA,TRBV28,TRBJ2-4,TRBD1,TGTGCCATCAGTTTCATCTTCGGGGAGGGGACAGGGGCCAAAAACATTCAGTACTTC,CAISFIFGEGTGAKNIQYF
many,TRBV7-6,TRBJ2-1,NA,TGTGCCAGCAGCTTAGGAGGTCGCTCCAATGAGCAGTTCTTC,CASSLGGRSNEQFF
many,TRBV25-1,TRBJ1-2,TRBD1,TGTGCCAGCAGTGGATCGACAGGGTGGGGCTACACCTTC,CASSGSTGWGYTF
many,TRBV5-5,TRBJ2-1,NA,TGTGCCAGCAGCTTGGCGGTCTACGATGAGCAGTTCTTC,CASSLAVYDEQFF
many,TRBV19,TRBJ2-1,NA,TGTGCCAGTAGGTTGGACCCCCCGGGCAATGAGCAGTTCTTC,CASRLDPPGNEQFF
many,TRBV5-1,TRBJ2-2,NA,TGCGCCAGCAGCTTCAGCAACCCCACCGGGGAGCTGTTTTTT,CASSFSNPTGELFF
many,TRBV5-1,TRBJ2-3,NA,TGCGCCAGCAGCTTTATGGGGTTCACAGATACGCAGTATTTT,CASSFMGFTDTQYF
few,TRBV3-1,TRBJ2-1,NA,TGTGCCAGCAGCCCCCTGCGCCGGAGCGATGAGCAGTTCTTC,CASSPLRRSDEQFF
many,TRBV20-1,TRBJ1-2,NA,TGCAGTGCTAGAGAAGAAGGGGGAAGTTACTATGGCTACACCTTC,CSAREEGGSYYGYTF
many,TRBV3-1,TRBJ1-1,TRBD1,TGTGCCAGCAGCTTCATGGGGACAGGGAACACTGAAGCTTTCTTT,CASSFMGTGNTEAFF
NA,TRBV11-3,TRBJ2-7,NA,TGTGCCAGCAGCTTAGGAGGGGAATGGAACGAGCAGTACTTC,CASSLGGEWNEQYF
many,TRBV27,TRBJ2-3,NA,TGTGCCAGCAGTGACGGACGGCAATACGGCACAGATACGCAGTATTTT,CASSDGRQYGTDTQYF
many,TRBV12-3/TRBV12-4,TRBJ2-7,NA,TGTGCCAGCAGTTTAGGGACCAGGGTTTCTGTGGGGGCGTCAACCCATCCCTACGAGCAGTACTTC,CASSLGTRVSVGASTHPYEQYF
many,TRBV7-9,TRBJ2-1,NA,TGTGCCAGCAGCTTAGTTTCCAGGGCCTACAATGAGCAGTTCTTC,CASSLVSRAYNEQFF
many,TRBV5-1,TRBJ2-5,NA,TGCGCCAGCAGCTTACCTACCCAAGAGACCCAGTACTTC,CASSLPTQETQYF
many,TRBV11-3,TRBJ2-1,TRBD1,TGTGCCAGCAGCCTAGGGACAGGGGTCTATGAGCAGTTCTTC,CASSLGTGVYEQFF
many,TRBV7-9,TRBJ1-2,NA,TGTGCCAGCAGCCCCGTGACTGGCGAGACTAACTATGGCTACACCTTC,CASSPVTGETNYGYTF
many,TRBV12-3/TRBV12-4,TRBJ2-2,NA,TGTGCCAGCAGTTTGGGTAGCGGGAACACCGGGGAGCTGTTTTTT,CASSLGSGNTGELFF
many,TRBV7-9,TRBJ1-1,NA,TGTGCCAGCAGCGTGACTGCGAACACTGAAGCTTTCTTT,CASSVTANTEAFF
NA,TRBV4-1,TRBJ1-6,NA,TGCGCCAGCAGCCAACTTGTCCTCGTCCCTTCACCCCTCCACTTT,CASSQLVLVPSPLHF
NA,TRBV7-8,TRBJ2-7,NA,TGTGCCAGCAGCTTCCGGACATGGGCAGACGATCAGTACTTC,CASSFRTWADDQYF
many,TRBV6-5,TRBJ2-5,NA,TGTGCCAGCAGTTACTCGGCGGAGACCCAGTACTTC,CASSYSAETQYF
many,TRBV4-2,TRBJ2-1,NA,TGTGCCAGCAGCCAAGCTGGGGACTGGGGGGAGCAGTTCTTC,CASSQAGDWGEQFF
many,TRBV20-1,TRBJ2-1,TRBD1,TGCAGTGCTAGAGAAGGGGGCGGGTCCTCCTACAATGAGCAGTTCTTC,CSAREGGGSSYNEQFF
many,TRBV29-1,TRBJ1-1,NA,TGCAGCGTACAGGAGAACACTGAAGCTTTCTTT,CSVQENTEAFF
NA,TRBV6-5,TRBJ2-7,TRBD2,TGTGCCAGCAGTTCTGTAAAGGGACTAGCGACCTACGAGCAGTACTTC,CASSSVKGLATYEQYF
many,TRBV6-5,TRBJ1-3,NA,TGTGCCAGCAGTTATAGGGGGGATGCTGGAAACACCATATATTTT,CASSYRGDAGNTIYF
many,TRBV5-1,TRBJ2-7,TRBD2,TGCGCCAGCAGCCCCGGGACTAGCGCCTCCTACGAGCAGTACTTC,CASSPGTSASYEQYF
many,TRBV12-3/TRBV12-4,TRBJ2-4,TRBD2,TGTGCCAGCAGTAGGACTAGCGGGAGGGCGCGCCCAAACATTCAGTACTTC,CASSRTSGRARPNIQYF
many,TRBV5-1,TRBJ1-2,NA,TGCGCCAGCAGCTTGGCAAGTACCCTGGCTGGCTACACCTTC,CASSLASTLAGYTF
few,TRBV20-1,TRBJ2-5,TRBD2,TGCAGTGCTAGAGATTGGAAGGGACTAGCCTATGAGGAGACCCAGTACTTC,CSARDWKGLAYEETQYF
many,TRBV5-1,TRBJ1-3,NA,TGCGCCAGCAGCCTGGGACGGACCTCTGGAAACACCATATATTTT,CASSLGRTSGNTIYF
many,TRBV6-5,TRBJ2-1,TRBD2,TGTGCCAGCAGTTTCAAGAGCGGGAGAGCCAATGAGCAGTTCTTC,CASSFKSGRANEQFF
many,TRBV25-1,TRBJ1-5,NA,TGTGCCAGCAGTGATTTCGGGGCTGGGCCCCAGCATTTT,CASSDFGAGPQHF
many,TRBV9,TRBJ2-3,NA,TGTGCCAGCAGCGTAGGGGATAGCGCGCAGTATTTT,CASSVGDSAQYF
NA,TRBV11-3,TRBJ2-1,TRBD1,TGTGCCAGCAGACAGAGGCTGGGACAGGCACCTAATGAGCAGTTCTTC,CASRQRLGQAPNEQFF
many,TRBV5-6,TRBJ2-3,TRBD2,TGTGCCAGCAGCTTTGCGGGAGGCACAGATACGCAGTATTTT,CASSFAGGTDTQYF
many,TRBV20-1,TRBJ2-1,TRBD2,TGCAGTGCTCCGGTAGCGGGGGGGCTCACCTCCTACAATGAGCAGTTCTTC,CSAPVAGGLTSYNEQFF
many,TRBV20-1,TRBJ2-5,TRBD2,TGCAGTGCTAGTCCAGCGGGAGGGGTACAAGAGACCCAGTACTTC,CSASPAGGVQETQYF
many,TRBV5-1,TRBJ2-1,TRBD2,TGCGCCAGCAGCCCTGGGACTAGCGGAGCTCAGAGCTCCTACAATGAGCAGTTCTTC,CASSPGTSGAQSSYNEQFF